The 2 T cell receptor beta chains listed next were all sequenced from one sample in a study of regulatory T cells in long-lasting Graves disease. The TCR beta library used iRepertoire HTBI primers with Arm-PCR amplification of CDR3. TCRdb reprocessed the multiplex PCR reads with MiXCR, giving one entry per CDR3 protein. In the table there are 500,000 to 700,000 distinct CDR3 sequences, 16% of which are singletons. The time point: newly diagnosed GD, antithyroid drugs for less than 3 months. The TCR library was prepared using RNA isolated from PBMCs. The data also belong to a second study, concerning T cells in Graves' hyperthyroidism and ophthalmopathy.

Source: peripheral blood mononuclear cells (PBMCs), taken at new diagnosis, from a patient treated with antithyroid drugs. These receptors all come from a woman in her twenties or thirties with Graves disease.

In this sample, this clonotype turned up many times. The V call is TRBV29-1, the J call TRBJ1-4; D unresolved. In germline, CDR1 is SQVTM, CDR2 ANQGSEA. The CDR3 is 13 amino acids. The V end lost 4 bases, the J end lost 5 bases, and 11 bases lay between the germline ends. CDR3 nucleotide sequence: TGCAGCGTTGGGGCTAACCCCAATGAAAAACTGTTTTTT. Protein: CSVGANPNEKLFF.

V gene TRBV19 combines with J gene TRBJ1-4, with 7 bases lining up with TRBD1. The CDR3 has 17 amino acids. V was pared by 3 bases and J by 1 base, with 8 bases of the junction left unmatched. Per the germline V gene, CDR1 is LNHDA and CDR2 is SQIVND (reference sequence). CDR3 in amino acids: CASSMGGRGRTNEKLFF. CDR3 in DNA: TGTGCCAGTAGTATGGGTGGCAGGGGGAGAACTAATGAAAAACTGTTTTTT.